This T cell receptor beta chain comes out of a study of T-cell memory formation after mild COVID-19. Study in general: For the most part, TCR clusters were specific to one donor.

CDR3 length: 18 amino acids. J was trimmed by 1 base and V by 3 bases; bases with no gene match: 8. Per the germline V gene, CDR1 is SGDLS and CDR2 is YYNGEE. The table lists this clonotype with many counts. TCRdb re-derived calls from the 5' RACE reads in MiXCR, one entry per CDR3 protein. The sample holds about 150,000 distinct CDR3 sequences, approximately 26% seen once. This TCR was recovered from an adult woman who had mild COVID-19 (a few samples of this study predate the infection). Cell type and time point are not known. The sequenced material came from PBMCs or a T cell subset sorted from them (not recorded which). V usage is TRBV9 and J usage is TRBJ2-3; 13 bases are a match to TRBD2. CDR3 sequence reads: CASSAGLAGSLRTDTQYF. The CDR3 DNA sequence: TGTGCCAGCAGCGCGGGACTAGCGGGGTCCTTGCGCACAGATACGCAGTATTTT. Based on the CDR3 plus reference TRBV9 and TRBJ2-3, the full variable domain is DSGVTQTPKHLITATGQRVTLRCSPRSGDLSVYWYQQSLDQGLQFLIQYYNGEERAKGNILERFSAQQFPDLHSELNLSSLELGDSALYFCASSAGLAGSLRTDTQYFGPGTRLTVL.